The 15 T cell receptor beta chains in this list originate from one sample, sequenced in a study of naive and memory T cell subsets. An oligonucleotide containing a UMI was ligated to the 3' end of TCR cDNA. Four PCR rounds used nested alpha and beta constant region primers plus the SP2 primer. Using its own MiXCR run on the 5' RACE reads, TCRdb lists one record per CDR3 protein. Of about 48,000 distinct CDR3 sequences listed, around 5% were seen once; the top ten hold around 0.84%. The receptors shown here come from a female donor in good health.

In its sample, this clonotype was seen many times. This chain joins TRBV28 and TRBJ1-1, with a weak D call TRBD1 (5 bases). Germline loops: CDR1 MDHEN, CDR2 SYDVKM. V shed 1 base and J shed 1 base, with 19 bases lying between them. This CDR3 contains 18 residues. CDR3 sequence (DNA): TGTGCCAGCAGTTTATTGTCCCCCCGAAGGGACGGGAACACTGAAGCTTTCTTT. Its translation: CASSLLSPRRDGNTEAFF.

This clonotype has a count of ten or more. V usage is TRBV28 and J usage is TRBJ1-2; D unresolved. Germline V gene lookup returns CDR1 MDHEN and CDR2 SYDVKM. The CDR3 has 13 residues. Trimming left V 5 bases short and J 8 bases short, with 15 bases between. Here the CDR3 DNA reads TGTGCCAGCAGTCCAACCTTCCGTGGGGGCTACACCTTC. Translating gives CASSPTFRGGYTF.

The rearrangement joins TRBV28 to TRBJ2-7; maybe TRBD1 (5 bases). V was clipped by 7 bases and J by 4 bases, with 14 bases between them. Germline V gives CDR1 MDHEN, CDR2 SYDVKM. CDR3 length: 13 residues. The CDR3 region has the DNA TGTGCCAGCACCCTCGGACAATCGTACGAGCAGTACTTC. Its protein is CASTLGQSYEQYF.

This clonotype was seen repeatedly, ten times or more. CDR3 DNA sequence: TGTGCCAGCAGTAACCCCACGAAGACAGGGACTCATGGCTACACCTTC. Translating gives CASSNPTKTGTHGYTF. The rearrangement uses TRBV6-5 and TRBJ1-2; 7 positions match TRBD1. Germline V CDR1 and CDR2: MNHEY, SVGAGI. CDR3 length equals 16 residues. J gave up 6 bases and V 5 bases, and 15 bases lay outside the gene matches.

This clonotype was recorded at least ten times. This sequence joins TRBV7-8 and TRBJ2-6, with D possibly being TRBD1 (5 bases). V was cut by 8 bases and J by 2 bases, with 16 bases left in between. The CDR3 loop spans 16 amino acids. Germline V lookup: CDR1 SGHVS, CDR2 FQNEAQ. CDR3 in amino acids: CASGPRALAGANVLTF. CDR3 nucleotides: TGTGCCAGCGGACCCAGGGCCCTGGCTGGGGCCAACGTCCTGACTTTC. The whole variable domain, filled in from reference TRBV7-8 and TRBJ2-6, reads GAGVSQSPRYKVAKRGQDVALRCDPISGHVSLFWYQQALGQGPEFLTYFQNEAQLDKSGLPSDRFFAERPEGSVSTLKIQRTQQEDSAVYLCASGPRALAGANVLTFGAGSRLTVL.

The chain links TRBV11-2 to TRBJ1-2, with D uncertain. Trimming took 5 bases from V and 0 from J, leaving 13 bases between them. CDR1 and CDR2 from the germline V gene are SGHAT and FQNNGV. The CDR3 is 15 residues long. Here the CDR3 reads CASSPGGLSNYGYTF. The DNA of the CDR3 is TGTGCCAGCAGCCCAGGAGGACTTTCTAACTATGGCTACACCTTC.

The table lists this clonotype with many counts. The chain has TRBV3-1 and TRBJ2-1; no clear D gene. The germline gives CDR1 LGHDT, CDR2 YNNKEL (reference sequence). This CDR3 comprises 15 residues. The V gene lost 5 bases and the J gene lost 7 bases, with 18 bases spanning the gap. The CDR3 nucleotides read TGTGCCAGCAGCTCACGAGGCCCACTTGGAAATGAGCAGTTCTTC. This translates into CASSSRGPLGNEQFF.

The chain links TRBV20-1 to TRBJ2-3; 12 bases match TRBD2. The length of the CDR3 is 14 residues. CDR1 and CDR2 (germline): DFQATT, SNEGSKA (reference sequence). With 3 bases clipped from V and 3 bases from J, the junction kept 1 base outside the gene matches. The CDR3 nucleotides read TGCAGTGCTAGGACTAGCGGGAGAACAGATACGCAGTATTTT. This gives the protein CSARTSGRTDTQYF.

This chain links TRBV19 with TRBJ2-2; D is unclear. The ends were cut back, 7 bases at V and 6 bases at J, with 9 bases in the middle. The CDR3 contains 12 residues. Germline lookup yields CDR1 LNHDA and CDR2 SQIVND (reference sequence). CDR3: CASTYFSGELFF. In nucleotides, the CDR3 is TGTGCCAGTACATACTTCTCCGGGGAGCTGTTTTTT.

In this sample, this clonotype turned up many times. The chain uses TRBV20-1 and TRBJ2-2; D is uncertain. With 2 bases removed from V and 6 bases from J, the gap between germline ends came to 10 bases. CDR1 DFQATT and CDR2 SNEGSKA come from the germline V gene (reference sequence). The CDR3 consists of 13 residues. The CDR3: CSARPAGPGELFF. In DNA, the CDR3 is TGCAGTGCTAGACCAGCAGGCCCCGGGGAGCTGTTTTTT.

This clonotype came up many times. This rearrangement joins TRBV4-1 to TRBJ2-7; 13 bases match TRBD2. Germline CDR1 MGHRA, CDR2 YSYEKL. V shed 0 bases, J shed 4 bases, and the junction held 3 bases outside the gene matches. The CDR3 is 16 amino acids. CDR3 amino acids: CASSQDGLAGAYEQYF. As DNA, the CDR3 is TGCGCCAGCAGCCAAGACGGACTAGCGGGAGCTTACGAGCAGTACTTC.

This clonotype was detected many times. This chain joins TRBV5-1 and TRBJ2-1; a possible D gene is TRBD2 (5 bases). CDR1 is SGHRS, CDR2 YFSETQ, per germline. Trimming took 4 bases from V and 9 from J, leaving 14 bases between them. The CDR3 totals 13 residues. CDR3 in amino acids: CASSQKTLGEQFF. The DNA of the CDR3 is TGCGCCAGCAGCCAGAAAACACTAGGTGAGCAGTTCTTC.

In this sample, this clonotype turned up many times. The rearrangement links TRBV6-2 or TRBV6-3 to TRBJ2-7; D is unresolved. The CDR3 covers 14 residues. V was cut by 2 bases and J by 2 bases, with 10 bases left in between. The germline V gene has CDR1 MNHEY and CDR2 SVGEGT. The CDR3, as DNA: TGTGCCAGCAGTTACGGGCCAGGAACCTACGAGCAGTACTTC. It encodes CASSYGPGTYEQYF.

The chain combines TRBV20-1 with TRBJ2-1; 9 nucleotides line up with TRBD2. With 0 bases clipped from V and 3 bases from J, the junction kept 3 bases outside the gene matches. Germline CDR1 reads DFQATT; CDR2 reads SNEGSKA (reference sequence). The CDR3 consists of 15 residues. Written as DNA, the CDR3 is TGCAGTGCTAGAGAAGCTAGCGGGATCTACAATGAGCAGTTCTTC. It encodes CSAREASGIYNEQFF.

This clonotype came up many times. The chain combines TRBV5-5 with TRBJ2-7; 11 bases agree with TRBD1. V shed 0 bases, J shed 3 bases, and the junction held 5 bases outside the gene matches. CDR1 and CDR2 from the germline V gene are SGHKS and YYEKEE (reference sequence). The CDR3 is made up of 16 amino acids. CDR3 nucleotides: TGTGCCAGCAGCTTGGTTGGGGACAGGGGGAGCTACGAGCAGTACTTC. This gives the protein CASSLVGDRGSYEQYF.